The 16 T cell receptor beta chains given below trace back to one sample, sequenced in a study of cytomegalovirus exposure and HLA in healthy donors. Primers included in the PCR were 60 Vbeta and 13 Jbeta primers. TCRdb keeps only in-frame clones here, not all; method: immunoSEQ multiplex PCR. The repertoire holds over 70,000 clones, with about 67% as singletons. Sample: PBMCs. The receptors come from a man aged 25-45 years in good health and CMV-seronegative.

The chain is built from TRBV30 and TRBJ1-1, with D possibly TRBD1 on 5 matching bases. Germline CDR1 GTSNPN, CDR2 SVGIG (reference sequence). V was pared by 3 bases and J by 5 bases, with 13 bases between. The CDR3 totals 13 residues. The CDR3 here is CAWSPRGVTEAFF. In nucleotides, the CDR3 is TGTGCCTGGAGCCCACGGGGGGTTACTGAAGCTTTCTTT. Full variable domain (missing parts from reference TRBV30 and TRBJ1-1): SQTIHQWPATLVQPVGSPLSLECTVEGTSNPNLYWYRQAAGRGLQLLFYSVGIGQISSEVPQNLSASRPQDRQFILSSKKLLLSDSGFYLCAWSPRGVTEAFFGQGTRLTVV.

The V gene is TRBV7-2, the J gene TRBJ2-6; D is ambiguous. V shed 3 bases and J shed 6 bases, with 6 bases lying between them. Germline V gene sequence: CDR1 SGHTA, CDR2 FQGNSA. CDR3 size: 13 residues. The CDR3 DNA reads as TGTGCCAGCAGCTTGTCAGTGGCCAACGTCCTGACTTTC. This sequence encodes CASSLSVANVLTF.

The V gene is TRBV6-5, the J gene TRBJ2-2; TRBD2 agrees at 7 bases. The CDR3 loop spans 15 amino acids. CDR1 is MNHEY, CDR2 SVGAGI, per germline. V was pared by 6 bases and J by 6 bases, with 10 bases of the junction left unmatched. This CDR3 reads CASSAGVGGAGELFF. CDR3 DNA: TGTGCCAGCAGCGCAGGAGTGGGGGGGGCCGGGGAGCTGTTTTTT.

The chain joins TRBV27 to TRBJ1-2; tentative D call: TRBD1 (6 bases). Trimming cost V 5 bases and J 4 bases, with 14 bases left between them. CDR1 is MNHEY, CDR2 SMNVEV, per germline (reference sequence). This CDR3 has 14 amino acids. The CDR3 is CASSLSTGSYGYTF. As DNA, the CDR3 is TGTGCCAGCAGTCTCTCGACAGGTTCCTATGGCTACACCTTC.

This rearrangement joins TRBV7-9 to TRBJ2-2; weak D call: TRBD1 (5 bases). Germline lookup yields CDR1 SEHNR and CDR2 FQNEAQ (reference sequence). V was trimmed by 3 bases and J by 7 bases, leaving 12 bases between them. The CDR3 is 14 residues long. The CDR3 spells CASSLQGANGELFF. The CDR3 DNA is TGTGCCAGCAGCTTGCAGGGCGCAAACGGGGAGCTGTTTTTT.

The chain uses TRBV11-3 and TRBJ2-5; D not certain. The CDR3 length is 16 residues. V was clipped by 2 bases and J by 4 bases, with 17 bases between them. CDR1 SGHNT and CDR2 YENEEA come from the germline V gene. DNA for the CDR3: TGTGCCAGCAGCTTACTTGGCTTAGCCCTCGGAGAGACCCAGTACTTC. Its translation: CASSLLGLALGETQYF.

This clone was seen a few times. This sample also contains other DNA sequences that code for the same CDR3. This chain joins TRBV6-5 and TRBJ1-2; perhaps TRBD1 as D (5 bases). V lost 2 bases and J lost 4, with 8 bases in between. This CDR3 is built from 13 residues. Germline-derived CDR1 and CDR2 are MNHEY and SVGAGI. The CDR3 region is CASSYPGGYGYTF. The DNA for the CDR3 is TGTGCCAGCAGTTACCCCGGGGGCTATGGCTACACCTTC.

The rearrangement joins TRBV7-6 to TRBJ1-3; 9 bases are a match to TRBD1. CDR3 length: 16 amino acids. CDR1 SGHVS and CDR2 FNYEAQ come from the germline V gene. The V gene end was trimmed by 5 bases and the J gene end by 0 bases; junction bases not matched to a gene: 5. CDR3 residues: CASSEGQGTSGNTIYF. CDR3 bases: TGTGCCAGCAGCGAAGGACAGGGGACCTCTGGAAACACCATATATTTT.

The chain carries TRBV30 and TRBJ1-5, with D perhaps TRBD1 (6 bases). V was shortened by 0 bases and J by 5 bases, with 17 bases between the two germline ends. Germline V gives CDR1 GTSNPN, CDR2 SVGIG (reference sequence). CDR3 length equals 16 residues. DNA for the CDR3: TGTGCCTGGAGTGTCGGACAGTCCCTTATCTATCAGCCCCAGCATTTT. Residues: CAWSVGQSLIYQPQHF.

V is TRBV7-2 and J is TRBJ1-2; D is perhaps TRBD1 (5 bases). Germline V gene data show CDR1 as SGHTA and CDR2 as FQGNSA. V was clipped by 5 bases and J by 6 bases, with 16 bases between them. The CDR3 has 14 residues. The CDR3 sequence is CASSHRKPIDGYTF. DNA for the CDR3: TGTGCCAGCAGCCACAGGAAACCAATCGATGGCTACACCTTC.

The V and J genes are TRBV4-3 and TRBJ2-7; 8 positions match TRBD1. The CDR3 runs 15 residues. Per germline, CDR1 LGHNA and CDR2 YSLEER. Germline trimming cut 4 bases from V and 4 bases from J; bases unmatched to any gene: 9. The CDR3 is CASSLGGTGGYEQYF. The CDR3 nucleotides read TGCGCCAGCAGCCTAGGAGGGACAGGAGGGTACGAGCAGTACTTC.

The chain carries TRBV6-6 and TRBJ1-2, with D unclear. The germline V gene encodes CDR1 MNHNY and CDR2 SVGAGI (reference sequence). The length of the CDR3 is 14 residues. V lost 4 bases and J 1 base, leaving 10 bases between the germline ends. As DNA, the CDR3 is TGTGCCAGCAGTTCGAACACGAATAACTATGGCTACACCTTC. Translated: CASSSNTNNYGYTF.

Written as DNA, the CDR3 is TGTGCCAACCGACAGGGGGGCACAGATACGCAGTATTTT. Its protein is CANRQGGTDTQYF. The chain employs TRBV28 and TRBJ2-3; 9 positions agree with TRBD1. The CDR3 runs to 13 residues. J lost 1 base, V lost 10 bases, and 3 bases had no gene match. Germline V gives CDR1 MDHEN, CDR2 SYDVKM.

The sample holds a few counts of this clone. This chain connects TRBV7-3 to TRBJ2-2; tentative D call: TRBD1 (6 bases). Trimming cost V 5 bases and J 5 bases, with 9 bases left between them. The CDR3 spans 13 residues. Germline V gene data show CDR1 as SGHTA and CDR2 as FQGTGA. In nucleotides, the CDR3 is TGTGCCAGCAGCCCTACAGGGACCGGGGAGCTGTTTTTT. Protein sequence: CASSPTGTGELFF.

Only a few counts were recorded for this clone. The V gene is TRBV14, the J gene TRBJ2-7; TRBD2 aligns across 7 bases. CDR3 size: 18 residues. Germline loops: CDR1 SGHDN, CDR2 FVKESK. Unmatched junction bases numbered 13, after V lost 0 bases and J lost 2 bases. The CDR3 spells CASSQDPASGIYPYEQYF. CDR3 bases: TGTGCCAGCAGCCAAGACCCCGCGAGCGGGATTTACCCCTACGAGCAGTACTTC. Filled out from reference TRBV14 and TRBJ2-7, the complete variable domain reads EAGVTQFPSHSVIEKGQTVTLRCDPISGHDNLYWYRRVMGKEIKFLLHFVKESKQDESGMPNNRFLAERTGGTYSTLKVQPAELEDSGVYFCASSQDPASGIYPYEQYFGPGTRLTVT.

This chain links TRBV27 with TRBJ1-5; the D gene is possibly TRBD1 (5 bases). CDR3 size: 16 residues. CDR1 is MNHEY, CDR2 SMNVEV, per germline (reference sequence). V lost 0 bases, J lost 0 bases, and 9 bases lay in between. The CDR3 spells CASSLSAGHSNQPQHF. As DNA, the CDR3 is TGTGCCAGCAGTTTATCGGCAGGGCATAGCAATCAGCCCCAGCATTTT.